A single sample is the source of the 23 T cell receptor beta chains below, sequenced in a study of blood T cell repertoires in COVID-19. Only in-frame clones appear in the TCRdb table, and some are missing; sequencing was by immunoSEQ multiplex PCR. The data show about 250,000 clones, with around 83% seen just once and 1.5% held by the top ten. Sequenced: peripheral blood. The receptors were sampled from a woman in her forties who had recovered from COVID-19.

The genes are TRBV9 and TRBJ1-2, with no clear D. CDR1 and CDR2 (germline): SGDLS, YYNGEE. V was pared by 0 bases and J by 3 bases, with 12 bases between. CDR3 length equals 15 residues. This CDR3 reads CASSVDPRAYYGYTF. Here the CDR3 DNA reads TGTGCCAGCAGCGTAGACCCCCGAGCCTACTATGGCTACACCTTC.

The CDR3 loop is CASSIVNREYGYTF. The CDR3 DNA reads TGTGCCAGTAGTATAGTAAACAGAGAATATGGCTACACCTTC. This chain connects TRBV19 to TRBJ1-2; D is unclear. Trimming removed 1 base from V and 5 bases from J, with 11 bases in between. Germline CDR1 is LNHDA and CDR2 is SQIVND (reference sequence). This CDR3 has 14 amino acids.

V is TRBV3-1 (or the pseudogene TRBV3-2) and J is TRBJ2-2; TRBD1 matches at 9 bases. V lost 6 bases and J lost 6; bases outside the gene matches: 8. Germline V gene data show CDR1 as LGHDT and CDR2 as YNNKEL (reference sequence). The CDR3 spans 15 residues. The CDR3 is CASSLGQGSAGELFF. As DNA, the CDR3 is TGTGCCAGCAGTCTCGGACAGGGGAGCGCCGGGGAGCTGTTTTTT.

The chain links TRBV28 to TRBJ2-1, with 10 bases fitting TRBD2. J was trimmed by 4 bases and V by 5 bases; bases with no gene match: 8. This CDR3 is 16 amino acids long. CDR1 and CDR2 (germline): MDHEN, SYDVKM. The CDR3 loop is CASSLGAGGDYNEQFF. The CDR3 DNA follows: TGTGCCAGCAGTCTAGGAGCGGGGGGGGATTACAATGAGCAGTTCTTC.

This sequence joins TRBV18 and TRBJ1-1; 7 nucleotides agree with TRBD1. Germline assignment: CDR1 KGHSH and CDR2 LQKENI. CDR3 length: 17 residues. The V and J ends lost 3 bases and 0 bases, in that order; junction bases with no gene match: 10. The CDR3 loop is CASSPLNRGRMNTEAFF. CDR3 bases: TGTGCCAGCTCACCCTTAAACAGGGGTCGCATGAACACTGAAGCTTTCTTT.

Of note for this clone: Other DNA variants within this sample encode the same CDR3. The gene calls are TRBV7-2 and TRBJ1-5; weak D call: TRBD1 (5 bases). Trimming shortened V by 3 bases and J by 3 bases, and 6 bases separated the two germline ends. Germline V gives CDR1 SGHTA, CDR2 FQGNSA. The CDR3 length is 13 residues. The CDR3 reads CASSLGPNQPQHF. DNA of the CDR3: TGTGCCAGCAGCTTGGGGCCCAATCAGCCCCAGCATTTT.

The chain carries TRBV2 and TRBJ1-1, with TRBD1 matching over 7 bases. V was clipped by 4 bases and J by 8 bases; unmatched bases: 4. The CDR3 contains 12 residues. CDR1 and CDR2 (germline): SNHLY, FYNNEI. CDR3 DNA sequence: TGTGCCAGCAGTGGCCCGGGACAGGAAGCTTTCTTT. This gives the protein CASSGPGQEAFF.

This clone was detected only once. This rearrangement joins TRBV18 to TRBJ2-7; 7 bases are shared with TRBD1. V shed 4 bases and J 5 bases; nucleotides not matched to a gene: 8. This CDR3 region has 14 residues. Germline assignment: CDR1 KGHSH and CDR2 LQKENI. CDR3 nucleotide sequence: TGTGCCAGCTCACGTCGGGACAGTTTCCACGAGCAGTACTTC. This codes for CASSRRDSFHEQYF. Complete variable domain (other parts from reference TRBV18 and TRBJ2-7): NAGVMQNPRHLVRRRGQEARLRCSPMKGHSHVYWYRQLPEEGLKFMVYLQKENIIDESGMPKERFSAEFPKEGPSILRIQQVVRGDSAAYFCASSRRDSFHEQYFGPGTRLTVT.

This clone turned up a few times. V gene TRBV10-2 combines with J gene TRBJ2-3, with TRBD1 identical over 8 bases. Trimming took 8 bases from V and 5 from J; bases not matched to a gene: 3. From germline, CDR1 is WSHSY and CDR2 SAAADI. The CDR3 loop spans 12 amino acids. This CDR3 is CASGTGGDTQYF. As DNA, the CDR3 is TGCGCCAGCGGGACAGGAGGAGATACGCAGTATTTT.

This chain joins TRBV6-7 and TRBJ1-2, with 7 bases aligning to TRBD1. TRBV6-7 is known as an ORF, though its function is uncertain. This CDR3 has 15 residues. Trimming cost V 2 bases and J 2 bases; bases outside gene matches: 5. CDR3 in DNA: TGTGCCAGCAGTTACCGGGACAGAAAAAACTATGGCTACACCTTC. Amino acids: CASSYRDRKNYGYTF.

V is TRBV11-2 and J is TRBJ1-1; tentative D call: TRBD1 (6 bases). The V end lost 5 bases, the J end lost 1 base, and 14 bases lay between the germline ends. Germline loops: CDR1 SGHAT, CDR2 FQNNGV. This CDR3 has 15 amino acids. Here the CDR3 DNA reads TGTGCCAGCAGCCGGGGGGGGACACAGAACACTGAAGCTTTCTTT. Amino acid sequence: CASSRGGTQNTEAFF.

The CDR3, as DNA: TGCGCCAGCAGCGCTACTCGACCGGGACTCTACGAGCAGTACTTC. It translates to CASSATRPGLYEQYF. The rearrangement uses TRBV5-1 and TRBJ2-7; a possible D gene is TRBD2 (6 bases). Germline CDR1 and CDR2: SGHRS and YFSETQ. V was shortened by 4 bases and J by 3 bases, with 17 bases between the two germline ends. The CDR3 runs 15 residues.

This chain uses TRBV12-3 or TRBV12-4 with TRBJ2-7; 7 bases line up with TRBD1. The CDR3 runs to 12 residues. J was trimmed by 1 base and V by 9 bases; bases with no gene match: 3. The CDR3 DNA reads as TGTGCCAGTACGGGACAGTCCTACGAGCAGTACTTC. This sequence encodes CASTGQSYEQYF.

The chain carries TRBV6-6 and TRBJ2-1; D might be TRBD2 (6 bases). The germline V and J ends were trimmed by 0 bases and 4 bases, with 10 bases remaining between them. The length of the CDR3 is 15 residues. CDR1 is MNHNY and CDR2 is SVGAGI in the germline V gene (reference sequence). DNA of the CDR3: TGTGCCAGCAGTTACTCGGGCGGGAAATACAATGAGCAGTTCTTC. Translating it yields CASSYSGGKYNEQFF.

V is TRBV5-3 and J is TRBJ2-3; 10 bases are a match to TRBD2. TRBV5-3 is an open reading frame whose function is uncertain. The CDR3 is made up of 16 amino acids. The V and J ends lost 4 bases and 3 bases, in that order; junction bases with no gene match: 8. The CDR3 spells CARSLISGGVTDTQYF. The CDR3 nucleotides read TGTGCCAGAAGCCTAATAAGCGGGGGGGTGACAGATACGCAGTATTTT.

In DNA form, the CDR3 reads TGTGCCAGCAGCTTAGCCCCGGGTCATCAGCCCCAGCATTTT. Encoded protein: CASSLAPGHQPQHF. The chain recombines TRBV11-3 with TRBJ1-5; D is ambiguous. Germline CDR1 is SGHNT and CDR2 is YENEEA. V lost 1 base and J lost 5, with 9 bases in between. The length of the CDR3 is 14 residues.

The chain recombines TRBV27 with TRBJ1-5; D perhaps matches TRBD1 (6 bases). Trimming cost V 2 bases and J 0 bases, with 17 bases left between them. Germline V CDR1 and CDR2: MNHEY, SMNVEV (reference sequence). The CDR3 sequence is 18 residues long. The CDR3 DNA reads TGTGCCAGCAGTTTAACCGAGGACAGACTCTATAGCAATCAGCCCCAGCATTTT. Its protein is CASSLTEDRLYSNQPQHF.

The rearrangement links TRBV5-1 to TRBJ2-4, with 7 positions matching TRBD1. This CDR3 comprises 12 residues. J was trimmed by 14 bases and V by 3 bases; bases with no gene match: 8. Germline V CDR1 and CDR2: SGHRS, YFSETQ. CDR3 loop: CASSSDRERKYF. Here the CDR3 DNA reads TGCGCCAGCAGCTCCGACAGGGAGAGAAAGTACTTC.

J is TRBJ1-5 and V is TRBV5-1; D remains unclear. The V gene lost 4 bases and the J gene lost 0 bases, with 8 bases spanning the gap. CDR1 and CDR2 (germline): SGHRS, YFSETQ. The CDR3 has 14 amino acids. The DNA of the CDR3 is TGCGCCAGCAGCGTACAGCCTAGCAATCAGCCCCAGCATTTT. Translating it yields CASSVQPSNQPQHF.

The V and J genes are TRBV28 and TRBJ2-7; 10 bases are shared with TRBD1. V was pared by 6 bases and J by 5 bases, with 7 bases of the junction left unmatched. Looked up from germline, CDR1 is MDHEN and CDR2 is SYDVKM. The CDR3 has 14 amino acids. This CDR3 is CASRPGTGADEQYF. CDR3 nucleotides: TGTGCCAGCAGACCCGGGACAGGGGCTGACGAGCAGTACTTC.

The chain links TRBV5-1 to TRBJ2-3, with a tentative D call TRBD2 (6 bases). The length of the CDR3 is 16 residues. The V gene's germline CDR1 is SGHRS and CDR2 YFSETQ. Trimming removed 9 bases at V and 5 bases at J, with 25 bases between. The DNA for the CDR3 is TGCGCCACCCAACTAGCCCCGGGACCCCCGTTAGATACGCAGTATTTT. Its protein product is CATQLAPGPPLDTQYF.

The chain joins TRBV5-1 to TRBJ2-1, with 8 bases identical to TRBD1. The V and J ends lost 3 bases and 3 bases, in that order; junction bases with no gene match: 2. The CDR3 runs to 14 residues. The germline gives CDR1 SGHRS, CDR2 YFSETQ. For the CDR3, the DNA is TGCGCCAGCAGCTGGGACAGGTACTACAATGAGCAGTTCTTC. Its protein is CASSWDRYYNEQFF.

The genes are TRBV30 and TRBJ2-7, with a weak D call TRBD1 (5 bases). Deletions cut 2 bases from V and 3 bases from J, with 11 bases between. Per germline, CDR1 GTSNPN and CDR2 SVGIG (reference sequence). The CDR3 consists of 13 residues. The CDR3 sequence: CAWSTGQGYEQYF. Here the CDR3 DNA reads TGTGCCTGGAGTACCGGGCAGGGCTACGAGCAGTACTTC.